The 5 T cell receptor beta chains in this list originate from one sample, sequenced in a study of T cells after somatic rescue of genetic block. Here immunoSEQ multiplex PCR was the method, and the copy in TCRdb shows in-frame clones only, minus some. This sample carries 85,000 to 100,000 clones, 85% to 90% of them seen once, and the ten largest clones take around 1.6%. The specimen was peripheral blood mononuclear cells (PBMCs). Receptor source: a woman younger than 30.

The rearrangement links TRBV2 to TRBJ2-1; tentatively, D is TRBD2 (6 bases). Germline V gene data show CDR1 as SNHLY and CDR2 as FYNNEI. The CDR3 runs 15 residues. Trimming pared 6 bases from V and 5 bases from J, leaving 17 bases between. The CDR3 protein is CASRAPGLQNNEQFF. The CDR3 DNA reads TGTGCCAGCAGAGCTCCGGGACTCCAGAACAATGAGCAGTTCTTC.

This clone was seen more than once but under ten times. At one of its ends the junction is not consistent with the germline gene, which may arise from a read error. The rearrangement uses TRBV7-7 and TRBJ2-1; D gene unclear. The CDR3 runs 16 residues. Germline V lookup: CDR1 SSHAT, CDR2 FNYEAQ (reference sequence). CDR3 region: CASSPTGPTRRNEQFF. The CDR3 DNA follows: TGTGCTAGCAGCCCAACTGGTCCGACCCGGCGCAATGAGCAGTTCTTC.

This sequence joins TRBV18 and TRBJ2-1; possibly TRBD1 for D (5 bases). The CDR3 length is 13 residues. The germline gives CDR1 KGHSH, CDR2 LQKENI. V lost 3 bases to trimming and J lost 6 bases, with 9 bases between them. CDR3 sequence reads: CASSPPRGNEQFF. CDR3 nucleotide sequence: TGTGCCAGCTCACCCCCTAGGGGCAATGAGCAGTTCTTC.

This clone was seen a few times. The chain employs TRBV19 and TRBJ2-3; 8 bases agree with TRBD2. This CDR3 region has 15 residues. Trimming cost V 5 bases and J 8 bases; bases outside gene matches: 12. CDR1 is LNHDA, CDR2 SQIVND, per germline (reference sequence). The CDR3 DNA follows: TGTGCCAGTAGTTCCGGGACTAGGACGTTAGTTACGCAGTATTTT. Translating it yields CASSSGTRTLVTQYF. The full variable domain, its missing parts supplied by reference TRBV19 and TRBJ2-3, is DGGITQSPKYLFRKEGQNVTLSCEQNLNHDAMYWYRQDPGQGLRLIYYSQIVNDFQKGDIAEGYSVSREKKESFPLTVTSAQKNPTAFYLCASSSGTRTLVTQYFGPGTRLTVL.

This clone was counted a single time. The DNA for the CDR3 is TGTGCCACAGGGCGGGTGGGGCGCGGCACTGAAGCTTTCTTT. This translates into CATGRVGRGTEAFF. The J gene is TRBJ1-1, the V gene TRBV6-5; D possibly corresponds to TRBD1 (5 bases). The CDR3 has 14 amino acids. Trimming cost V 10 bases and J 4 bases, with 19 bases left between them. Germline values: CDR1 MNHEY, CDR2 SVGAGI.